Each of the 32 T cell receptor beta chains below was sequenced from the same sample in a study of blood T cells in healthy people across ages. A J-beta primer mix and a sample-barcoded 5' primer were used in a second PCR of roughly 7 to 12 cycles. TCRdb ran MiXCR on the 5' RACE reads and lists one entry per CDR3 protein. The repertoire holds 1.5 million to 2 million distinct CDR3 sequences, around half seen once, with approximately 2.1% in the top ten. What was sequenced was blood. These TCRs come from a woman in her forties in good health.

This rearrangement joins TRBV7-9 to TRBJ1-4; tentative D call: TRBD1 (5 bases). Trimming removed 5 bases from V and 4 bases from J, with 17 bases in between. CDR3 length: 16 amino acids. Germline CDR1 is SEHNR and CDR2 is FQNEAQ (reference sequence). Here the CDR3 reads CASSPLEGHYNEKLFF. The CDR3 DNA is TGTGCCAGCAGCCCCCTCGAGGGGCATTATAATGAAAAACTGTTTTTT.

To note about this clonotype: An end of the junction differs from the germline gene, which may be a read error. The chain is built from TRBV4-1 and TRBJ2-5, with TRBD2 matching over 9 bases. The CDR3 consists of 17 residues. Germline CDR1 is MGHRA and CDR2 is YSYEKL. CDR3: CAGSQVNTAGGHVTQYF. CDR3 nucleotides: TGCGCCGGCAGCCAAGTTAATACAGCGGGGGGCCATGTGACCCAGTACTTC.

This clonotype was observed at least ten times. The CDR3 is CASSGGQAYGYTF. CDR3 nucleotide sequence: TGTGCCAGCAGTGGAGGACAGGCCTATGGCTACACCTTC. The chain employs TRBV6-5 and TRBJ1-2; TRBD1 aligns across 7 bases. The trim removed 5 bases at V and 4 bases at J, leaving 4 bases unmatched. The V gene's germline CDR1 is MNHEY and CDR2 SVGAGI. This CDR3 spans 13 amino acids.

The chain is built from TRBV12-3 or TRBV12-4 and TRBJ1-2; possible D gene TRBD1, 6 bases. The CDR3 contains 12 residues. Between the trimmed V and J ends, which lost 7 bases and 5 bases, there was a span of 11 bases. The DNA for the CDR3 is TGTGCCAGCAAAGGGGGGGGATATGGCTACACCTTC. Protein product: CASKGGGYGYTF.

The chain joins TRBV2 to TRBJ1-2; D gene unclear. There are 15 residues in the CDR3. Trimming removed 1 base at V and 0 bases at J, with 9 bases between. Germline V lookup: CDR1 SNHLY, CDR2 FYNNEI. CDR3 residues: CASSEGKGTNYGYTF. The CDR3 bases are TGTGCCAGCAGTGAAGGCAAAGGGACTAACTATGGCTACACCTTC.

The chain joins TRBV5-6 to TRBJ2-3; D is perhaps TRBD2 (6 bases). Germline CDR1 and CDR2: SGHDT and YYEEEE. The CDR3 is 18 residues long. Trimming pared 2 bases from V and 6 bases from J, leaving 25 bases between. The CDR3 spells CASSFLILGGEMRDTQYF. CDR3 in DNA: TGTGCCAGCAGCTTTTTGATTTTGGGCGGGGAGATGAGGGATACGCAGTATTTT.

There are a few counts of this clonotype. The V gene is TRBV27, the J gene TRBJ2-3; weak D call: TRBD1 (6 bases). V gave up 6 bases and J gave up 9 bases, with 13 bases separating them. Per germline, CDR1 MNHEY and CDR2 SMNVEV (reference sequence). The CDR3 spans 12 residues. CDR3 sequence reads: CASRTGRGTQYF. The CDR3 nucleotides read TGTGCCAGCAGGACGGGCAGGGGAACGCAGTATTTT.

The V gene is TRBV20-1, the J gene TRBJ1-5; D not resolved. V shed 6 bases and J shed 5 bases, with 14 bases lying between them. The CDR3 length is 13 residues. The germline V gene encodes CDR1 DFQATT and CDR2 SNEGSKA (reference sequence). CDR3 amino acids: CSAAGGLDQPQHF. Here the CDR3 DNA reads TGCAGTGCCGCCGGAGGATTGGATCAGCCCCAGCATTTT.

Only a few counts were recorded for this clonotype. The chain couples TRBV9 to TRBJ1-2, with 9 nucleotides matching TRBD1. Looked up from germline, CDR1 is SGDLS and CDR2 is YYNGEE. CDR3 size: 16 residues. With 4 bases clipped from V and 5 bases from J, the junction kept 12 bases outside the gene matches. CDR3 amino acids: CASSPILGQGVYGYTF. In DNA form, the CDR3 reads TGTGCCAGCAGCCCTATCCTGGGACAGGGAGTGTATGGCTACACCTTC.

This clonotype showed up many times. V usage is TRBV4-2 and J usage is TRBJ2-7; unclear D gene. The CDR3 is 13 residues long. Trimming stripped 4 bases from V and 5 bases from J, with 12 bases between. The germline V gene has CDR1 LGHNA and CDR2 YNFKEQ. Written as DNA, the CDR3 is TGTGCCAGCAGCCTCAACCTTGAGAACGAGCAGTACTTC. Protein sequence: CASSLNLENEQYF.

Only a few counts were recorded for this clonotype. The V gene is TRBV20-1, the J gene TRBJ2-7; 11 nucleotides match TRBD1. Per the germline V gene, CDR1 is DFQATT and CDR2 is SNEGSKA (reference sequence). V lost 4 bases, J lost 4 bases, and 3 bases stayed unmatched. This CDR3 is 13 amino acids long. As DNA, the CDR3 is TGCAGTGCTATAGGACAGGGGGCATACGAGCAGTACTTC. Translated, it gives CSAIGQGAYEQYF.

The DNA of the CDR3 is TGCGCCAGCAGCCAAGGGACATCAGGCTATGGCTACACCTTC. Protein product: CASSQGTSGYGYTF. The rearrangement links TRBV4-3 to TRBJ1-2; TRBD1 is a possible D gene (5 bases). V lost 1 base and J lost 4, with 10 bases in between. Germline V gene lookup returns CDR1 LGHNA and CDR2 YSLEER. CDR3 length: 14 residues.

This chain joins TRBV12-3 or TRBV12-4 and TRBJ2-3; TRBD2 agrees at 12 bases. The CDR3 totals 16 residues. V was pared by 3 bases and J by 5 bases, with 6 bases of the junction left unmatched. CDR3 DNA sequence: TGTGCCAGCAGTTTTCCAGGACTAGCGGGGAAAGATACGCAGTATTTT. Its translation: CASSFPGLAGKDTQYF.

This clonotype was counted a few times. The V call is TRBV29-1, the J call TRBJ2-5, with D perhaps assigned TRBD1 or TRBD2 (5 bases each). Trimming took off 8 bases at V and 5 bases at J, with 15 bases between the two ends. The length of the CDR3 is 12 residues. Germline V gene data show CDR1 as SQVTM and CDR2 as ANQGSEA. CDR3 in DNA: TGCAGCCAGGGACGGCCCACGGAGACCCAGTACTTC. Its protein product is CSQGRPTETQYF.

V usage is TRBV6-5 and J usage is TRBJ2-7; D is unclear. CDR1 is MNHEY, CDR2 SVGAGI, per germline. This CDR3 contains 14 residues. V lost 4 bases and J 0 bases, leaving 10 bases between the germline ends. CDR3 sequence reads: CASSFAAPSYEQYF. The CDR3 region has the DNA TGTGCCAGCAGTTTTGCTGCTCCCTCCTACGAGCAGTACTTC.

The J gene is TRBJ2-2, the V gene TRBV11-1; D is possibly TRBD2 (5 bases). Germline CDR1 is SGHAT and CDR2 is FQDESV (reference sequence). This CDR3 is 13 amino acids long. V was trimmed by 8 bases and J by 6 bases, leaving 13 bases between them. In DNA, the CDR3 is TGTGCCAGCGGGATTGCGAGGGCCGGGGAGCTGTTTTTT. It yields the protein CASGIARAGELFF. Using reference TRBV11-1 and TRBJ2-2 for the parts outside the CDR3, the full variable domain is EAEVAQSPRYKITEKSQAVAFWCDPISGHATLYWYRQILGQGPELLVQFQDESVVDDSQLPKDRFSAERLKGVDSTLKIQPAELGDSAMYLCASGIARAGELFFGEGSRLTVL.

The chain couples TRBV7-2 to TRBJ2-3, with unresolved D. The V gene's germline CDR1 is SGHTA and CDR2 FQGNSA. The CDR3 has 13 residues. Trimming removed 1 base from V and 7 bases from J, with 9 bases in between. The CDR3 DNA follows: TGTGCCAGCAGCTTAGACTACCGGAATACGCAGTATTTT. Its protein is CASSLDYRNTQYF.

V and J are TRBV27 and TRBJ1-6, with 9 positions matching TRBD1. J was trimmed by 7 bases and V by 5 bases; bases with no gene match: 12. CDR1 MNHEY and CDR2 SMNVEV come from the germline V gene (reference sequence). The CDR3 runs 17 residues. CDR3 nucleotides: TGTGCCAGCAGTAGCTTACAGGGGGCCGGATGGAATTCACCCCTCCACTTT. Its protein product is CASSSLQGAGWNSPLHF.

The V and J genes are TRBV9 and TRBJ2-3; D gene unclear. Germline CDR1 reads SGDLS; CDR2 reads YYNGEE. CDR3 length: 16 residues. The V and J ends lost 4 bases and 5 bases respectively, with 20 bases between them. CDR3 sequence: CASSPRQARPEDTQYF. The CDR3, as DNA: TGTGCCAGCAGCCCCCGCCAGGCGCGCCCGGAAGATACGCAGTATTTT.

Concerning this clonotype itself: Germline is not matched at one junction end, which may reflect a read error. The V gene is TRBV7-2, the J gene TRBJ1-2; 8 nucleotides agree with TRBD1. In germline, CDR1 is SGHTA, CDR2 FQGNSA. The CDR3 totals 15 residues. The CDR3 here is CASSLPRGLRYGCTF. DNA of the CDR3: TGTGCCAGCAGCTTACCCAGGGGGCTTCGGTATGGCTGCACCTTC.

About this clonotype itself: At one end the junction does not follow the germline gene, possibly because of a read error. The CDR3 bases are TGTGCTAGCAGCGTTTCTAGCAACAATGAGCAGTTCTTC. This encodes CASSVSSNNEQFF. J is TRBJ2-1 and V is TRBV7-7, with a possible D match to TRBD2 (5 bases). CDR3 length equals 13 residues. Germline V gives CDR1 SSHAT, CDR2 FNYEAQ (reference sequence).

J is TRBJ2-1 and V is TRBV20-1; 11 bases map to TRBD2. This CDR3 region has 15 residues. Germline assignment: CDR1 DFQATT and CDR2 SNEGSKA (reference sequence). With 6 bases clipped from V and 4 bases from J, the junction kept 8 bases outside the gene matches. CDR3 coding DNA: TGCAGTGCAACCCTAACTAGCGGGGGATACAATGAGCAGTTCTTC. Protein product: CSATLTSGGYNEQFF.

This clonotype appeared a single time. V usage is TRBV15 and J usage is TRBJ2-3, with a possible D match to TRBD2 (5 bases). Trimming took off 8 bases at V and 1 base at J, with 13 bases between the two ends. The CDR3 length is 14 residues. Germline V lookup: CDR1 LNHNV, CDR2 YYDKDF (reference sequence). CDR3 in DNA: TGTGCCACCGAAAGGGCGGGCGGCACAGATACGCAGTATTTT. This translates into CATERAGGTDTQYF.

The chain uses TRBV7-2 and TRBJ1-5, with unresolved D. Germline loops: CDR1 SGHTA, CDR2 FQGNSA. The CDR3 has 16 residues. The ends were cut back, 5 bases at V and 3 bases at J, with 17 bases in the middle. CDR3 coding DNA: TGTGCCAGCAGCCCGCTGGGCGCAGACCCCAATCAGCCCCAGCATTTT. It specifies CASSPLGADPNQPQHF. Based on the CDR3 plus reference TRBV7-2 and TRBJ1-5, the full variable domain is GAGVSQSPSNKVTEKGKDVELRCDPISGHTALYWYRQSLGQGLEFLIYFQGNSAPDKSGLPSDRFSAERTGGSVSTLTIQRTQQEDSAVYLCASSPLGADPNQPQHFGDGTRLSIL.

The chain employs TRBV2 and TRBJ2-2; D unresolved. Germline CDR1 SNHLY, CDR2 FYNNEI. The CDR3 has 15 amino acids. V gave up 7 bases and J gave up 2 bases, with 14 bases separating them. The CDR3, as DNA: TGTGCCAGCACCGGCCCGGGCCATAACACCGGGGAGCTGTTTTTT. It encodes CASTGPGHNTGELFF. The full variable domain, completed using reference TRBV2 and TRBJ2-2, is EPEVTQTPSHQVTQMGQEVILRCVPISNHLYFYWYRQILGQKVEFLVSFYNNEISEKSEIFDDQFSVERPDGSNFTLKIRSTKLEDSAMYFCASTGPGHNTGELFFGEGSRLTVL.

This clonotype has only a few counts. The chain employs TRBV10-3 and TRBJ2-7; 9 bases match TRBD2. The CDR3 runs to 15 residues. V gave up 10 bases and J gave up 0 bases; unmatched junction bases: 10. Germline CDR1 reads ENHRY; CDR2 reads SYGVKD. The CDR3 spells CATQTALAGSYEQYF. CDR3 sequence (DNA): TGTGCCACCCAAACCGCACTAGCGGGCTCCTACGAGCAGTACTTC.

The chain uses TRBV11-2 and TRBJ2-1; D possibly corresponds to TRBD2 (7 bases). The CDR3 sequence is 17 residues long. The ends were cut back, 4 bases at V and 7 bases at J, with 23 bases in the middle. CDR1 SGHAT and CDR2 FQNNGV come from the germline V gene. CDR3 amino acids: CASSSGRRGPLVNEQFF. CDR3 bases: TGTGCCAGCAGCTCCGGGCGGCGGGGGCCCTTGGTGAATGAGCAGTTCTTC.

This clonotype has a single count. The rearrangement joins TRBV24-1 to TRBJ2-1; D is perhaps TRBD2 (7 bases). Germline CDR1 is KGHDR and CDR2 is SFDVKD. V lost 1 base, J lost 11 bases, and 20 bases lay in between. The CDR3 sequence is 16 residues long. The CDR3 reads CATSDFAGARGNKQFF. The CDR3 nucleotides read TGTGCCACCAGTGATTTTGCGGGGGCAAGGGGGAATAAGCAGTTCTTC.

V usage is TRBV12-3 or TRBV12-4 and J usage is TRBJ1-2; weak D call: TRBD1 (5 bases). The CDR3 length is 13 residues. Trimming removed 4 bases at V and 7 bases at J, with 13 bases between. CDR3 sequence reads: CASSYQGPRGYTF. CDR3 nucleotides: TGTGCCAGCAGTTACCAGGGACCGCGTGGCTACACCTTC.

J is TRBJ1-5 and V is TRBV11-2, with TRBD1 identical over 7 bases. V was pared by 4 bases and J by 2 bases, with 5 bases of the junction left unmatched. CDR1 and CDR2 from the germline V gene are SGHAT and FQNNGV. The CDR3 has 15 residues. The CDR3 protein is CASSSGQNRNQPQHF. In DNA form, the CDR3 reads TGTGCCAGCAGCTCGGGACAGAATCGCAATCAGCCCCAGCATTTT. Together with reference TRBV11-2 and TRBJ1-5, the CDR3 gives the full variable domain: EAGVAQSPRYKIIEKRQSVAFWCNPISGHATLYWYQQILGQGPKLLIQFQNNGVVDDSQLPKDRFSAERLKGVDSTLKIQPAKLEDSAVYLCASSSGQNRNQPQHFGDGTRLSIL.

The CDR3, as DNA: TGTGCCAGCAGCCCTAGCGGGGGGGAGGAGCAGTTCTTC. Protein product: CASSPSGGEEQFF. This chain joins TRBV11-2 and TRBJ2-1, with 12 bases lining up with TRBD2. The V gene end was trimmed by 5 bases and the J gene end by 10 bases; junction bases not matched to a gene: 3. The CDR3 extends over 13 amino acids. CDR1 is SGHAT, CDR2 FQNNGV, per germline. The full variable domain, rest sourced from reference TRBV11-2 and TRBJ2-1, is EAGVAQSPRYKIIEKRQSVAFWCNPISGHATLYWYQQILGQGPKLLIQFQNNGVVDDSQLPKDRFSAERLKGVDSTLKIQPAKLEDSAVYLCASSPSGGEEQFFGPGTRLTVL.

V and J are TRBV20-1 and TRBJ2-5, with a weak D call TRBD2 (6 bases). Deletions cut 1 base from V and 5 bases from J, with 14 bases between. Germline loops: CDR1 DFQATT, CDR2 SNEGSKA (reference sequence). This CDR3 comprises 14 residues. The CDR3, as DNA: TGCAGTGCTAGAGTGGGAGGCAGCGCTGAGACCCAGTACTTC. This codes for CSARVGGSAETQYF.